This entry concerns a single T cell receptor (beta chain). This receptor's antigen is unknown. Base-call qualities are not available, and no considerably larger clone is one nucleotide away. The sample's treatment or condition label, in plain terms: oral pan-JAK inhibitor, 5-10 mg twice daily. Peripheral blood and lesional scalp punch biopsies were obtained from patients with alopecia areata. PBMCs were isolated by density centrifugation and stained for CD3, CD4 and CD8, and CD4+ and CD8+ T cells were sorted on a FACSAria. This record comes from a study of CD8+ T cells in alopecia areata (dated by TCRdb to the late 2010s). Describing the broader study: The treated patients took part in an open-label pilot trial in which moderate-to-severe alopecia areata was treated with oral tofacitinib at 5 to 10 mg twice daily. RNA was extracted with the PAXgene miRNA kit for fixed scalp, the miRNeasy kit for PBMCs, and the RNeasy kit for mouse skin. TCRbeta CDR3 regions were amplified by immunoSEQ multiplex PCR using 35 Vbeta forward and 13 Jbeta reverse primers. For the treated patients, the SALT score, which quantifies what percentage of scalp surface area is affected, served as the measure of disease severity. Scalp clonality was compared among normal scalp (n=4), patchy alopecia areata scalp (n=8), and alopecia totalis/universalis scalp (n=8). Biopsies were taken from tofacitinib-treated patients at baseline and at 4 and 24 weeks of treatment, and a later scalp biopsy was taken in several of the tofacitinib-treated patients. To study T cell clonal expansion in alopecia areata, the researchers applied high-throughput TCRbeta sequencing to both the C3H/HeJ mouse model and human patients. Patients stayed on tofacitinib for 6 to 18 months and then had 6 months of follow-up off drug so that delayed response and recurrence could be assessed. In humans, TCRbeta sequencing was performed on scalp tissue and on sorted CD4+ and CD8+ peripheral blood T cells from healthy controls and from patients with patchy or totalis/universalis alopecia areata.

What the work shows at the level of the full study, not this receptor alone: Compared with mice, TCR sequences shared between patients were less clear, possibly partly because of HLA diversity across the patient population. Unlike mouse skin, where gammadelta T cells dominate, normal human skin contains resident alphabeta T cells that get sequenced too, which complicates analysis of the scalp TCR repertoire. Compared with normal scalp, lesional scalp had higher clonality and more expanded CD8+ clones, particularly in alopecia totalis/universalis, a pattern that suggests antigenic drive. Tofacitinib significantly lowered scalp clonality and the number of expanded CD8+ clones among the top 100 scalp clones. The treated cohort was small, with a single nonresponder, so links between baseline CD8+ expansion and response need larger studies. During tofacitinib treatment, many expanded lesional clones remained in scalp and blood, and this persistence may partly explain relapse after treatment is stopped.

The library relied on the immunoSEQ multiplex PCR assay. To provide template for TCR sequencing, every sample had RNA extracted and reverse transcribed into cDNA. SuperScript III was used for first-strand cDNA synthesis, primed with a 2:1 mix of oligo-dT and random hexamers. A synthetic immune receptor repertoire was used to assess amplification bias, and residual bias was removed computationally. The paper's data handling went like this. After raw reads were preprocessed to remove errors, the CDR3 was defined following IMGT conventions as running from the conserved cysteine to phenylalanine. Clonality was calculated as 1 minus Shannon entropy normalized by log2 of the number of productive unique TCRs. CD4 or CD8 identity of scalp clones was inferred by cross-referencing scalp TCRbeta sequences with sorted blood CD4 and CD8 repertoires. As stored in TCRdb, this immuneACCESS dataset retains in-frame rearrangements with V and J assigned. A fraction of the clones does not appear; measured against another copy, unresolved V genes explain less than half of the discrepancy, and the remainder lacks a known reason. The V and J calls and the clone size are those of that table, but D and trimming were determined from the DNA. For this sample there are a few hundred thousand clones; 43% appear just once. The top ten constitute around 2.5% of the sample.

V lost 7 bases and J lost 2 bases; the stretch between them is 12 bases long. From a lookup of the germline V gene (reference sequence), CDR1 and CDR2 are LNHDA and SQIVND. The CDR3, cysteine through phenylalanine, is 14 amino acids long. CDR3 DNA is the only sequence kept; it has 42 bases, read in frame from the first base. The sequence joins TRBV19 to TRBJ1-5; the D gene is perhaps TRBD1, on 5 matching bases. This sequence was found in a human donor with alopecia areata. This material consisted of CD4+ T cells sorted from blood, taken at roughly week 36, from a patient treated with tofacitinib. The DNA is TGTGCCAGTATGGCCAGGGAGGGCAATCAGCCCCAGCATTTT. This yields the protein CASMAREGNQPQHF.